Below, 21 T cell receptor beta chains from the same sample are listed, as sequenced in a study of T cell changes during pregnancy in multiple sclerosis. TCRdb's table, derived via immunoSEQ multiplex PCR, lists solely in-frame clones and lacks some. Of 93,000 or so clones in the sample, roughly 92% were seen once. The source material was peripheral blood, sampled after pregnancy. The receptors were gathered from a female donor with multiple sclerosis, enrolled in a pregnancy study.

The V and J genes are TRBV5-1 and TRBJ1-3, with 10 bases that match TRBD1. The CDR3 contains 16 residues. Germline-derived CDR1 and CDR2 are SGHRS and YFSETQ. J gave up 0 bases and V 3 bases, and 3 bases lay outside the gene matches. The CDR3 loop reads CASSSRQGASGNTIYF. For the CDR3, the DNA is TGCGCCAGCAGCTCCCGACAGGGGGCCTCTGGAAACACCATATATTTT.

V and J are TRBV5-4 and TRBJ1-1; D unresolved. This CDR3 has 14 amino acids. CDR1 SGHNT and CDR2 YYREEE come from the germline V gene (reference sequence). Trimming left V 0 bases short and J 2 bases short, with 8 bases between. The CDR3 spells CASSLGRVNTEAFF. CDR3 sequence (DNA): TGTGCCAGCAGCTTGGGGCGGGTAAACACTGAAGCTTTCTTT.

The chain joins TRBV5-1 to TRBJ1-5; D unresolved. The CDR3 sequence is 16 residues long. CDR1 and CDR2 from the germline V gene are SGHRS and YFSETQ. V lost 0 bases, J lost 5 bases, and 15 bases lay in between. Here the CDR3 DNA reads TGCGCCAGCAGCTTGGTGGGCCGGGGAGCGGATCAGCCCCAGCATTTT. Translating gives CASSLVGRGADQPQHF.

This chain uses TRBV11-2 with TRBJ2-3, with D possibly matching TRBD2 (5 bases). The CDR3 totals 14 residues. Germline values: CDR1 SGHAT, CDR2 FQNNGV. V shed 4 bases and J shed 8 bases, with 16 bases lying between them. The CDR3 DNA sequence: TGTGCCAGCAGCTCCGGGATCCACGGCCGTACGCAGTATTTT. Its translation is CASSSGIHGRTQYF.

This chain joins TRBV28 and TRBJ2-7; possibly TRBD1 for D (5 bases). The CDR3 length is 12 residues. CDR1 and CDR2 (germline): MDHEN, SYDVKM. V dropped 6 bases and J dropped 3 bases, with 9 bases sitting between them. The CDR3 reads CASSTQGYEQYF. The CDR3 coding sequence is TGTGCCAGCAGCACCCAGGGCTACGAGCAGTACTTC.

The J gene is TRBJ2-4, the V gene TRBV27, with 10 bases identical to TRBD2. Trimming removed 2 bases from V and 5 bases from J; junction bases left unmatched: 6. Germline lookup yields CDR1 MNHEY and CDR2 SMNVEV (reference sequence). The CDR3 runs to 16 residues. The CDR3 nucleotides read TGTGCCAGCAGTTTAATGGCTAGCGGGAGTCAAAACATTCAGTACTTC. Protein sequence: CASSLMASGSQNIQYF.

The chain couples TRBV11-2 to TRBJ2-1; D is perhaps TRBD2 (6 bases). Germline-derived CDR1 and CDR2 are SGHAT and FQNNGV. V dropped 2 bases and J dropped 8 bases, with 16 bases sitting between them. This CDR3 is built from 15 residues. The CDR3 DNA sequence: TGTGCCAGCAGCTTATTAGCCCGCGGAGGGGATGAGCAGTTCTTC. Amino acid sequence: CASSLLARGGDEQFF.

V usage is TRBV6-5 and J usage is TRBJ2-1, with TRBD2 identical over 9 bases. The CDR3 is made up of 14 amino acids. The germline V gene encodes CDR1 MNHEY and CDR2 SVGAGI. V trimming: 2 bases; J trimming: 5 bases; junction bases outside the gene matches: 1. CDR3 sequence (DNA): TGTGCCAGCAGTTACCGGACTAGCGACAATGAGCAGTTCTTC. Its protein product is CASSYRTSDNEQFF.

The CDR3 region has the DNA TGTGCCAGCAGTGAAGCCGGGACAGTTGGGGAACTGTTTTTT. It codes for CASSEAGTVGELFF. The rearrangement uses TRBV2 and TRBJ1-4; 7 nucleotides agree with TRBD1. This CDR3 region has 14 residues. V trimming: 0 bases; J trimming: 12 bases; junction bases outside the gene matches: 7. CDR1 and CDR2 (germline): SNHLY, FYNNEI. Variable domain in full (rest from reference TRBV2 and TRBJ1-4): EPEVTQTPSHQVTQMGQEVILRCVPISNHLYFYWYRQILGQKVEFLVSFYNNEISEKSEIFDDQFSVERPDGSNFTLKIRSTKLEDSAMYFCASSEAGTVGELFFGSGTQLSVL.

CDR3 in amino acids: CASSQLPISANEQFF. CDR3 bases: TGCGCCAGCAGCCAATTGCCCATTAGCGCGAATGAGCAGTTCTTC. V usage is TRBV4-1 and J usage is TRBJ2-1, with a weak D call TRBD2 (5 bases). The CDR3 sequence is 15 residues long. Trimming left V 2 bases short and J 7 bases short, with 15 bases between. Germline-derived CDR1 and CDR2 are MGHRA and YSYEKL.

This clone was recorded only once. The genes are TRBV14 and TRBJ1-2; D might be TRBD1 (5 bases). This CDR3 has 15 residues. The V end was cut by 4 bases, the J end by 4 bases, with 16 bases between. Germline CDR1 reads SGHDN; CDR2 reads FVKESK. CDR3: CASSLGQNWGYGYTF. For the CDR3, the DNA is TGTGCCAGCAGCCTTGGACAAAACTGGGGCTATGGCTACACCTTC.

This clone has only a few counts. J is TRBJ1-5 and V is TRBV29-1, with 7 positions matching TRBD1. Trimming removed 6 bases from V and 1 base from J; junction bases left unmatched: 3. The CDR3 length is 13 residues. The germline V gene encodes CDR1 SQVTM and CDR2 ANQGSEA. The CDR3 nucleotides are TGCAGCGTCGCGGACAGGAGCAATCAGCCCCAGCATTTT. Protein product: CSVADRSNQPQHF. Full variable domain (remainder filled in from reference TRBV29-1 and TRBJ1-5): SAVISQKPSRDICQRGTSLTIQCQVDSQVTMMFWYRQQPGQSLTLIATANQGSEATYESGFVIDKFPISRPNLTFSTLTVSNMSPEDSSIYLCSVADRSNQPQHFGDGTRLSIL.

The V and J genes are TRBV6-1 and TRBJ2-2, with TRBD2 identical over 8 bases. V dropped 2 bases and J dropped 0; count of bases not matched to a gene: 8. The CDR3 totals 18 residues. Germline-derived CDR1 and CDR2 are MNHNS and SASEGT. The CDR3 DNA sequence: TGTGCCAGCAGTGAACGAAATAGCGGGGCTCCGAACACCGGGGAGCTGTTTTTT. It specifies CASSERNSGAPNTGELFF.

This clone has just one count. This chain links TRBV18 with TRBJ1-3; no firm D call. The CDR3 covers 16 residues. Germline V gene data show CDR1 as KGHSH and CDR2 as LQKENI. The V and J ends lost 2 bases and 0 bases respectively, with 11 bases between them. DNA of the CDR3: TGTGCCAGCTCACCAGATCCACAGAGCTCTGGAAACACCATATATTTT. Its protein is CASSPDPQSSGNTIYF.

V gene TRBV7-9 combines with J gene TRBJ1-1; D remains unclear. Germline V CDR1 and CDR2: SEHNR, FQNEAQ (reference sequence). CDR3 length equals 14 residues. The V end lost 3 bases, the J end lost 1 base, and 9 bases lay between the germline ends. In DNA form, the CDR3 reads TGTGCCAGCAGCTTCTCCCTTCGGAACACTGAAGCTTTCTTT. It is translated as CASSFSLRNTEAFF.

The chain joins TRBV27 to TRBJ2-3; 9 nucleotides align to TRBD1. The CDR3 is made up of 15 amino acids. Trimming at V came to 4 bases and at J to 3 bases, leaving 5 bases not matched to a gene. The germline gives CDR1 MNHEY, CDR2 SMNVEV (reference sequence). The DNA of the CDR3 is TGTGCCAGCAGTTCTGGGACAGGGTGGACAGATACGCAGTATTTT. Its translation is CASSSGTGWTDTQYF.

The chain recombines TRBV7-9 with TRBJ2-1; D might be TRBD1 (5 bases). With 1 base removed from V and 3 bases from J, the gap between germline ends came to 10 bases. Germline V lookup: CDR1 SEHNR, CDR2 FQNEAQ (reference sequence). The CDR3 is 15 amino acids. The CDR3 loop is CASSLEGRGYNEQFF. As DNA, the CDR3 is TGTGCCAGCAGCTTAGAAGGAAGGGGCTACAATGAGCAGTTCTTC.

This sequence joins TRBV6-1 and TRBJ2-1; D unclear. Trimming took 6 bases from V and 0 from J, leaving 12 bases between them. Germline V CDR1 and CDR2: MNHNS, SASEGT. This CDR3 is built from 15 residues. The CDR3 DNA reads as TGTGCCAGCAGCCCCCTCAGCGTCTCCTACAATGAGCAGTTCTTC. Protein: CASSPLSVSYNEQFF.

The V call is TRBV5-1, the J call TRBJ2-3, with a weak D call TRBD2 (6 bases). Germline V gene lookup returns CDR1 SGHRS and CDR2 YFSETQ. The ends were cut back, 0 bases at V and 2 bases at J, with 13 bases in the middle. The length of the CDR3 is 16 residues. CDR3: CASSLVGGDLTDTQYF. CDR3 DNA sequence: TGCGCCAGCAGCTTGGTGGGCGGGGACCTCACAGATACGCAGTATTTT.

CDR3 DNA sequence: TGCGCCAGCAGCTCCCTCCTCCAAAGGGGGAACTATGGCTACACCTTC. Protein sequence: CASSSLLQRGNYGYTF. This chain joins TRBV4-3 and TRBJ1-2; D possibly corresponds to TRBD1 (6 bases). V lost 5 bases and J lost 2, with 18 bases in between. The CDR3 has 16 amino acids. CDR1 and CDR2 (germline): LGHNA, YSLEER.

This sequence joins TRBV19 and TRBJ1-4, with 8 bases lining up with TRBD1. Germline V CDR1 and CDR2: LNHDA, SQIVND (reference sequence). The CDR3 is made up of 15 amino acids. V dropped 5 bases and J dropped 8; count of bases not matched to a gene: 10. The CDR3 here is CASSSTGTGLEKLFF. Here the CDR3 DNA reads TGTGCCAGTAGTTCCACCGGGACAGGCCTGGAAAAACTGTTTTTT.